Presented here are 26 T cell receptor beta chains from one specimen sequenced in a study of blood T cells in healthy people across ages. A J-beta primer mix and a sample-barcoded 5' primer were used in a second PCR of about 7 to 12 cycles. TCRdb recomputed calls from the 5' RACE reads with MiXCR, one row per CDR3 protein. This sample has 1,500,000 or so distinct CDR3 sequences, with roughly 59% found just once. The source material was blood. The receptor set was obtained from a man between 18 and 29 years old in good health.

V and J are TRBV20-1 and TRBJ2-7, with unresolved D. The CDR3 extends over 15 amino acids. Germline V CDR1 and CDR2: DFQATT, SNEGSKA (reference sequence). The ends were cut back, 6 bases at V and 1 base at J, with 19 bases in the middle. The CDR3 DNA reads as TGCAGTGCCCCCCCCGTGGGCACTCAATCCTACGAGCAGTACTTC. It yields the protein CSAPPVGTQSYEQYF.

This clonotype was observed once. The V and J genes are TRBV28 and TRBJ2-4; 7 bases align to TRBD1. The DNA end lines up better with TRBJ2-7; the J call may be wrong. Germline V lookup: CDR1 MDHEN, CDR2 SYDVKM. The CDR3 is 19 residues long. For the CDR3, the DNA is TGTGCCAGCAGTTTTAGGTCCGGTAGTCAGGCAGGGGGTTCCTACGAGCAGTACTTC. It yields the protein CASSFRSGSQAGGSYEQYF.

With respect to this clonotype: Germline and junction disagree at one end, which may indicate a read error. The chain carries TRBV29-1 and TRBJ1-1, with D perhaps matching TRBD1 (5 bases). Germline CDR1 and CDR2: SQVTM and ANQGSEA. The CDR3 is 13 amino acids. For the CDR3, the DNA is TGCAACGTTGAAGTAGTGACTGGGGCCGAAGCTTTCTTT. Protein product: CNVEVVTGAEAFF.

This clonotype was seen only once. This chain connects TRBV7-9 to TRBJ2-7; D remains unclear. Deletions cut 0 bases from V and 2 bases from J, with 14 bases between. Germline CDR1 is SEHNR and CDR2 is FQNEAQ (reference sequence). This CDR3 spans 16 amino acids. CDR3 DNA sequence: TGTGCCAGCAGCTTAGCGACGCGCCAGGCCGCCTACGAGCAGTACTTC. This sequence encodes CASSLATRQAAYEQYF.

This clonotype was seen only a few times. The gene calls are TRBV10-3 and TRBJ2-5; perhaps TRBD2 as D (6 bases). CDR3 length: 14 residues. CDR1 ENHRY and CDR2 SYGVKD come from the germline V gene. With 2 bases removed from V and 0 bases from J, the gap between germline ends came to 7 bases. The CDR3 reads CAISEGGYQETQYF. The CDR3 nucleotides are TGTGCCATCAGTGAGGGGGGGTACCAAGAGACCCAGTACTTC.

This chain connects TRBV5-1 to TRBJ2-7; D possibly corresponds to TRBD2 (6 bases). Germline CDR1 SGHRS, CDR2 YFSETQ. Trimming left V 4 bases short and J 4 bases short, with 15 bases between. The CDR3 contains 14 residues. The CDR3 coding sequence is TGCGCCAGCAGCACGGACCCTGGGGGGTACGAGCAGTACTTC. It yields the protein CASSTDPGGYEQYF.

The chain is built from TRBV25-1 and TRBJ2-7; D is perhaps TRBD2 (5 bases). Per germline, CDR1 MGHDK and CDR2 SYGVNS. V shed 3 bases and J shed 4 bases, with 10 bases lying between them. This CDR3 region has 13 residues. CDR3 sequence reads: CASSDSAVYEQYF. In DNA, the CDR3 is TGTGCCAGCAGTGATAGCGCCGTTTACGAGCAGTACTTC.

This chain joins TRBV11-2 and TRBJ2-3, with unresolved D. Trimming stripped 5 bases from V and 0 bases from J, with 9 bases between. The CDR3 extends over 14 amino acids. CDR1 is SGHAT and CDR2 is FQNNGV in the germline V gene. CDR3: CASSQPSSTDTQYF. The CDR3 nucleotides read TGTGCCAGCAGCCAGCCATCTAGCACAGATACGCAGTATTTT.

The V call is TRBV5-6, the J call TRBJ1-4; D is undetermined. This CDR3 has 12 amino acids. V dropped 6 bases and J dropped 0 bases, with 3 bases sitting between them. CDR1 and CDR2 from the germline V gene are SGHDT and YYEEEE. The CDR3, as DNA: TGTGCCAGCACTGCAACTAATGAAAAACTGTTTTTT. Amino acid sequence: CASTATNEKLFF.

In the case of this clonotype: A much bigger clone sits one base away, suggesting this may be a read error. This chain uses TRBV12-3 or TRBV12-4 with TRBJ2-6; TRBD2 is a possible D gene (5 bases). The CDR3 contains 20 residues. The CDR3 nucleotides read TGTGCCAGCAGTCCGGGGTTCGGGTCAAGGGAAAAATCTGGGTCCAACGTCCTGACTTTC. It codes for CASSPGFGSREKSGSNVLTF.

CDR3 residues: CASSRLLGGSYNEQFF. CDR3 nucleotide sequence: TGTGCCAGCTCACGACTCTTAGGGGGCTCCTACAATGAGCAGTTCTTC. The gene calls are TRBV18 and TRBJ2-1; D is possibly TRBD1 (6 bases). This CDR3 is built from 16 residues. The V gene lost 4 bases and the J gene lost 0 bases, with 13 bases spanning the gap. CDR1 and CDR2 (germline): KGHSH, LQKENI.

The sample holds a few counts of this clonotype. The chain couples TRBV7-2 to TRBJ2-5; weak D call: TRBD1 (5 bases). Germline V gives CDR1 SGHTA, CDR2 FQGNSA. Trimming stripped 4 bases from V and 7 bases from J, with 10 bases between. This CDR3 comprises 12 residues. The CDR3 sequence is CASSSRRGTQYF. The CDR3 DNA reads TGTGCCAGCAGCTCCCGTAGGGGGACCCAGTACTTC.

This clonotype was seen only a few times. This chain links TRBV20-1 with TRBJ2-1, with 10 bases identical to TRBD2. With V trimmed by 3 bases and J by 6 bases, 8 bases remained unmatched. Germline V CDR1 and CDR2: DFQATT, SNEGSKA (reference sequence). This CDR3 is built from 15 residues. CDR3 residues: CSASPGTSDSNEQFF. Here the CDR3 DNA reads TGCAGTGCTAGCCCCGGGACTAGCGACAGCAATGAGCAGTTCTTC.

The CDR3 DNA is TGTGCCAGCAGTTACGTAGGAGCGGGGGGAGGCTCAGAGACCCAGTACTTC. It encodes CASSYVGAGGGSETQYF. The rearrangement uses TRBV6-5 and TRBJ2-5; 9 bases fit TRBD2. V dropped 2 bases and J dropped 4; count of bases not matched to a gene: 11. Germline loops: CDR1 MNHEY, CDR2 SVGAGI. This CDR3 region has 17 residues.

The rearrangement joins TRBV12-3 or TRBV12-4 to TRBJ2-1, with D perhaps TRBD2 (7 bases). The end of the DNA fits TRBJ2-7 better, so the J call may be wrong. This CDR3 comprises 15 residues. CDR3 sequence: CASSGGGGPYNEQYF. DNA for the CDR3: TGTGCCAGCAGTGGGGGCGGGGGCCCATACAATGAGCAGTACTTC.

This clonotype was counted a few times. The gene calls are TRBV20-1 and TRBJ2-5; no reliable D call. Germline CDR1 DFQATT, CDR2 SNEGSKA (reference sequence). The CDR3 has 10 amino acids. Trimming shortened V by 4 bases and J by 0 bases, and 0 bases separated the two germline ends. This chain's CDR3 is CSANQETQYF. CDR3 DNA sequence: TGCAGTGCTAACCAAGAGACCCAGTACTTC.

This sequence joins TRBV12-3 or TRBV12-4 and TRBJ1-5; D uncertain. The CDR3 has 13 residues. The ends were cut back, 0 bases at V and 10 bases at J, with 10 bases in the middle. The CDR3 nucleotides read TGTGCCAGCAGTTTAGCTGAGATGAAACCCCAGCATTTT. Encoded protein: CASSLAEMKPQHF.

The chain joins TRBV4-3 to TRBJ1-1, with D tentatively TRBD1 (6 bases). This CDR3 has 15 amino acids. Trimming stripped 0 bases from V and 7 bases from J, with 15 bases between. Per the germline V gene, CDR1 is LGHNA and CDR2 is YSLEER. CDR3 bases: TGCGCCAGCAGCCAAGATAGAAGTCGGGGACATGAAGCTTTCTTT. It codes for CASSQDRSRGHEAFF.

This clonotype was seen more than once but under ten times. The chain couples TRBV28 to TRBJ2-7, with D unclear. The ends were cut back, 7 bases at V and 1 base at J, with 11 bases in the middle. Germline V lookup: CDR1 MDHEN, CDR2 SYDVKM. The CDR3 runs to 13 residues. CDR3: CASIGLLSYEQYF. The CDR3 DNA sequence: TGTGCCAGCATTGGGCTTTTATCCTACGAGCAGTACTTC.

This clonotype came up a few times. This chain connects TRBV4-2 to TRBJ2-5; 8 positions match TRBD2. CDR1 LGHNA and CDR2 YNFKEQ come from the germline V gene. This CDR3 spans 15 amino acids. V lost 6 bases and J lost 5; bases outside the gene matches: 11. Here the CDR3 DNA reads TGTGCCAGCAGTTTCCTCGGGGGACTAGGGGAGACCCAGTACTTC. It yields the protein CASSFLGGLGETQYF.

The chain uses TRBV4-1 and TRBJ1-2, with a tentative D call TRBD1 (5 bases). V gave up 4 bases and J gave up 1 base, with 16 bases separating them. The CDR3 totals 16 residues. Germline V CDR1 and CDR2: MGHRA, YSYEKL. The CDR3 protein is CASSRERQPINYGYTF. CDR3 sequence (DNA): TGCGCCAGCAGCCGAGAGAGACAGCCTATTAACTATGGCTACACCTTC.

Here the CDR3 reads CSVAGGAGETQYF. The CDR3 region has the DNA TGCAGCGTTGCCGGGGGGGCCGGCGAGACCCAGTACTTC. This sequence joins TRBV29-1 and TRBJ2-5; 8 bases are a match to TRBD2. Germline V gene lookup returns CDR1 SQVTM and CDR2 ANQGSEA. This CDR3 is built from 13 residues. The V and J ends lost 4 bases and 5 bases, in that order; junction bases with no gene match: 6. Supplemented by reference TRBV29-1 and TRBJ2-5, the full variable domain reads SAVISQKPSRDICQRGTSLTIQCQVDSQVTMMFWYRQQPGQSLTLIATANQGSEATYESGFVIDKFPISRPNLTFSTLTVSNMSPEDSSIYLCSVAGGAGETQYFGPGTRLLVL.

The J gene is TRBJ1-2, the V gene TRBV20-1; no clear D. The V end was cut by 1 base, the J end by 2 bases, with 11 bases between. This CDR3 region has 14 residues. The germline V gene encodes CDR1 DFQATT and CDR2 SNEGSKA (reference sequence). Here the CDR3 reads CSARGGPPNYGYTF. CDR3 in DNA: TGCAGTGCTAGAGGAGGGCCCCCAAACTATGGCTACACCTTC.

This clonotype was observed a few times. This sequence joins TRBV4-1 and TRBJ2-7, with D maybe TRBD1 (5 bases). V lost 3 bases and J lost 3, with 9 bases in between. Germline V gene data show CDR1 as MGHRA and CDR2 as YSYEKL. CDR3 length: 13 amino acids. CDR3 sequence: CASSQKTVYEQYF. The CDR3 DNA follows: TGCGCCAGCAGCCAGAAGACAGTCTACGAGCAGTACTTC.

This chain joins TRBV4-2 and TRBJ1-2, with D maybe TRBD1 (6 bases). The germline V and J ends were trimmed by 0 bases and 6 bases, with 17 bases remaining between them. CDR1 and CDR2 from the germline V gene are LGHNA and YNFKEQ. The CDR3 length is 16 residues. CDR3 nucleotides: TGTGCCAGCAGCCAAGAGGTCTCCGGGGGCGAAGATGGCTACACCTTC. It translates to CASSQEVSGGEDGYTF.

The chain links TRBV12-3 or TRBV12-4 to TRBJ2-5, with 12 positions matching TRBD2. This CDR3 has 19 amino acids. V shed 6 bases, J shed 3 bases, and the junction held 17 bases outside the gene matches. CDR3 amino acids: CASSGPALAGGPSEETQYF. CDR3 in DNA: TGTGCCAGCAGCGGCCCCGCGCTAGCGGGAGGGCCCTCCGAAGAGACCCAGTACTTC.